This entry concerns a single T cell receptor (beta chain). This receptor's antigen is unknown. Base qualities are not provided; no much larger clone lies one nucleotide away. RNA was extracted using the RNeasy kit, and roughly 0.5 to 1 ug of the RNA was reverse transcribed with random hexamers. The immunoSEQ multiplex PCR assay, which covers 54 Vbeta and 13 Jbeta segments, was used to amplify TCR beta CDR3 regions. PCR amplification bias was corrected using a synthetic template baseline for primer optimization and computational correction. The published analysis was carried out like this. Reads were annotated to V, D and J genes per IMGT and analyzed with immunoSEQ Analyzer, keeping only productive sequences. To calculate clonality, Shannon entropy was normalized by log2 of the number of productive unique sequences and then subtracted from one. For each patient and control, public and private clones were evaluated among the 100 most prevalent clones. Clones were defined as Susac-specific when absent from the healthy and MS cohorts, from 1,000 to 1,100 published viral clones and from other ImmuneACCESS disease sequences. The raw public data were reprocessed by TCRdb itself: fastp quality trimming at Q25, MiXCR clonotype calling, in-frame beta chains only. Records with the same CDR3 protein are collapsed into one entry carrying the most frequent genes and DNA. What appears here as the V and J calls and clone size reflects TCRdb's work, not the paper's. Here the sample has about 110,000 distinct CDR3 sequences; about 95% occur a single time. The ten largest clonotypes hold more than 0.095% of the sample.

Sequences DFQATT (CDR1) and SNEGSKA (CDR2) are obtained from the germline V gene (reference sequence). Relative to germline, V is 2 bases shorter and J is 1 base shorter, with 8 bases between their ends. The CDR3 has 13 amino acids, counting the end cysteine and phenylalanine. Here the CDR3 DNA is all that survives: 39 bases in frame from base 1. These data originate in a study of CD8 T cells in Susac syndrome (dated by TCRdb to the late 2010s). The study in broad terms: The study used repertoire sequencing to test whether antigen drove CD8+ T cell activation and differentiation in Susac syndrome.

Peripheral blood CD8+ and CD4+ T cells from healthy donors, Susac syndrome patients and multiple sclerosis patients were profiled using high-throughput TCR beta sequencing. The healthy donors served as controls matched for age and sex. Bulk CD8+ and CD4+ T cells were purified by magnetic negative isolation, whereas CD8+ TEMRA cells were enriched by FACS. Blood was collected in EDTA tubes and processed within 24 hours, with PBMCs isolated through density gradient centrifugation. PBMCs intended for TCR sequencing were frozen in liquid nitrogen and were later thawed in a 37 degrees C water bath. The sorted or isolated CD4+, CD8+ and CD8+ TEMRA cells had a purity of 90% or higher. Broader findings and caveats from the paper: The study acknowledged that relatively few individuals were included in the TCR sequencing and HLA analysis.

The sample comprised CD4+ T cells from PBMCs. The clonotype originates from a human donor in good health. The rearranged segments are TRBV20-1 and TRBJ1-1; D gene: possibly TRBD1, on 5 matching bases. CDR3 loop: CSARRQRNTEAFF. The bases are TGCAGTGCTAGACGACAGAGGAACACTGAAGCTTTCTTT.